This entry concerns a single T cell receptor beta chain. Its antigen is currently unknown. A 1 in 200,000 to 1 in 1 million T cell depth was the sequencing target. Sequenced by immunoSEQ multiplex PCR; TCRdb stores in-frame clones only, minus some. In the table there are over 120,000 clones, 79% of which are singletons. The sample comes from a study of cytotoxic CD8 clonotypes in ibrutinib-treated CLL. Findings and caveats of the study: A rise in clonality was seen at ibrutinib response, and a fall back toward baseline was seen at progression.

This CDR3 spans 16 amino acids. The V gene end was trimmed by 0 bases and the J gene end by 3 bases; junction bases not matched to a gene: 6. CDR1 is SGHRS, CDR2 YFSETQ, per germline. As input for TCR beta libraries, around 2.1 micrograms of genomic DNA came from cryopreserved PBMCs. This sample comprised PBMCs, obtained after 12 months of ibrutinib treatment. This receptor was identified in a human donor with chronic lymphocytic leukemia. V is TRBV5-1 and J is TRBJ2-7, with 10 bases identical to TRBD2. In DNA form, the CDR3 reads TGCGCCAGCAGCTTGGCCCTAGCGGGAGCCGTCTACGAGCAGTACTTC. Protein product: CASSLALAGAVYEQYF. The entire variable domain, with the rest obtained from reference TRBV5-1 and TRBJ2-7, is as follows: KAGVTQTPRYLIKTRGQQVTLSCSPISGHRSVSWYQQTPGQGLQFLFEYFSETQRNKGNFPGRFSGRQFSNSRSEMNVSTLELGDSALYLCASSLALAGAVYEQYFGPGTRLTVT.